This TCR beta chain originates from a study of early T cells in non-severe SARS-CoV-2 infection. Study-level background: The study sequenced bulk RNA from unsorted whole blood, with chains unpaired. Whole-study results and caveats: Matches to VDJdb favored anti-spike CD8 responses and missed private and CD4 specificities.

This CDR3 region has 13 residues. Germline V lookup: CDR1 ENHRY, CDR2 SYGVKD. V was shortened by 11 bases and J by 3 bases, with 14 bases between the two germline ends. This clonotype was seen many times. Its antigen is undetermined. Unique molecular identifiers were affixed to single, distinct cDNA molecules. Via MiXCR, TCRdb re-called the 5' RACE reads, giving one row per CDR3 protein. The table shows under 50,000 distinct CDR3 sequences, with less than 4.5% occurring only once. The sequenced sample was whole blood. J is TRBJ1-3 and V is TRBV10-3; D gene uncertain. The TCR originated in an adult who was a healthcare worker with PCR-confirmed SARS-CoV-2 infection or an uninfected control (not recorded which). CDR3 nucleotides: TGTGCCGTCGCTCGGAGGGATGGAAACACCATATATTTT. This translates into CAVARRDGNTIYF.